What follows describes a single TCR beta chain. Its antigen is currently not known. Qualities for individual bases were not recorded, and no much larger clone is one base off. The data were obtained in a study of memory CD4+ T cells and cytomegalovirus serostatus (dated by TCRdb to 2018 to 2020). For the wider study: The cohort included around 35 healthy adults from Belgium, of whom 9 were CMV seropositive and approximately 25 were CMV seronegative. To replicate a published TCR-based CMV serostatus classifier, the researchers sequenced the CD4+ memory TCRbeta repertoires of a Belgian cohort whose cytomegalovirus serostatus was known.

The study at large found these results: Only CD4+CD45RO+ memory cells were sequenced, in contrast to the original study, in which naive and memory CD4+ and CD8+ populations were covered. For CMV serostatus prediction, a median bootstrapped AUC of about 0.94 was reached with the original framework, and a median bootstrapped AUC of around 0.9 was reached with a US-trained random forest. Among the 160 or so previously reported CMV-associated TCRbeta sequences, over 65 showed up in the CD4+ memory repertoires, with each one found in between one and five individuals. On the Belgian cohort, the classifier built on the original framework reached a median bootstrapped AUC of about 0.95, with a 95% CI of 0.76-1.00. Results were interpreted as suggesting that the CMV-associated TCR signature is largely present in the CD4+ memory repertoire.

A FACSAria II was used to sort memory CD4+ T cells, defined as single viable CD3+CD4+CD8-CD45RO+ cells. CMV serostatus was determined using a Roche Elecsys assay that detects serum IgG against CMV pp150, pp28, p38 and p52. After thawing, total CD4+ T cells were enriched by positive selection with CD4 magnetic microbeads. Samples originated from another study that specifically interrogated the CD4+ T cell memory repertoire. Peripheral blood mononuclear cells were isolated and cryopreserved following standard operating procedures; serum was stored at -80 °C. The staining used CD3-PerCP (BW264/56), CD4-APC (RPA-T4), CD45RO-PE (UCHT1) and CD8-Pacific Orange (3B5) antibodies, and Sytox blue was used to exclude non-viable cells. Taken from the germline V gene, the CDR1 and CDR2 loops are MGHRA and YSYEKL. The CDR3 contains 16 residues, cysteine and phenylalanine counted. CDR3 DNA is the only sequence kept; it has 48 bases, read in frame from the first base. V has 5 bases trimmed and J has 4 bases trimmed; junction bases matching no gene number 8.

The Quick-DNA Microprep Kit was used to extract genomic DNA from the sorted cells. Amplification of TCRbeta DNA was done with the immunoSEQ hsTCRbeta kit, following the protocol from the manufacturer. TCRbeta libraries were sequenced on an Illumina MiSeq instrument. In the paper's pipeline: Following removal of out-of-frame sequences, 2 million to 2.5 million distinct TCRbeta sequences were retained, with an average of around 67,000 per individual. Each individual was scored using the number of some 150 previously reported CMV-associated TCRbeta sequences that the individual carried and the total number of productive distinct TCRbeta sequences. A beta-binomial model was reimplemented in Python, and scikit-learn random forests with default parameters were trained on data from the US cohort. Classifier performance on the Belgian cohort was summarized as median AUC with percentile confidence intervals over 10,000 bootstrap iterations. TCRdb took this table from immuneACCESS and kept in-frame rearrangements with V and J called. Such tables lack part of the clones; where checked against another copy, unresolved V genes explain under half of the gap, and the rest is unexplained. From that table come the V and J calls and clone size; the DNA was used to work out D and trimming. The sample profile shows about 67,000 clones; roughly three quarters of them were found once. The ten largest make up 4% to 5% of the sample.

The TCR was taken from an adult in good health and CMV-seropositive. The source material was memory CD4+ T cells from blood. Recombination connected TRBV4-1 to TRBJ2-7; 13 central bases correspond to TRBD2. The nucleotides read TGCGCCAGCAGCTTAGGACTAGCGGGAGTAAGTTACGAGCAGTACTTC. It is translated as CASSLGLAGVSYEQYF.